This is a list of T cell receptor beta chains from one sample in a study of cytomegalovirus exposure and HLA in healthy donors. Method: immunoSEQ multiplex PCR; TCRdb's copy keeps in-frame clones and lacks some. The table lists fewer than 150,000 clones, under 80% of them singletons. The sequenced sample consisted of PBMCs. The source of these receptors is a male donor in good health and CMV-seronegative. Each CDR3 is given with its conserved first and last residue. Fields, in order: J gene, V gene, clone size, D gene, CDR3 DNA, CDR3 protein. A D gene is named only where the DNA matches it firmly. Where a row states a size, it is once, few, many or the class of an expanded clone; other rows omit it.

TRBJ1-1 TRBV10-3 . . TGTGCCATCAGTGGGGTTTCCGGGGGGCGAGGGAACACTGAAGCTTTCTTT CAISGVSGGRGNTEAFF
TRBJ2-4 TRBV5-1 . TRBD2 TGCGCCAGCAGCTTGGCAGGGACTAGCGGAATAGCCAAAAACATTCAGTACTTC CASSLAGTSGIAKNIQYF
TRBJ2-2 TRBV9 . . TGTGCCAGCACACCCGTCGCAGGGGTTATCGGCACCGGGGAGCTGTTTTTT CASTPVAGVIGTGELFF
TRBJ2-3 TRBV19 . TRBD2 TGTGCCAGTAGTATAGCCTCCCCGCGGGGGGGTAGCACAGATACGCAGTATTTT CASSIASPRGGSTDTQYF
TRBJ2-5 TRBV7-2 few . TGTGCCAGCAGCTTACCGCGACTAAGGGACTTC CASSLPRLRDF
TRBJ2-1 TRBV5-6 . . TGTGCCAGCAGCTTGAGGCTAGCCGTCACCTACAATGAGCAGTTCTTC CASSLRLAVTYNEQFF
TRBJ2-1 TRBV10-1 . . TGCGCTGCCATCAGGGGGGTACCTTACAATGAGCAGTTCTTC CAAIRGVPYNEQFF
TRBJ2-1 TRBV30 . . TGTGCCGGGCGCGGGTATAGCTCCTACAATGAGCAGTTCTTC CAGRGYSSYNEQFF
TRBJ1-1 TRBV19 . TRBD1 TGTGCCAGTAGACGAGGACAGGGAGATTTAGGATACGCTGAAGCTTTCTTT CASRRGQGDLGYAEAFF
TRBJ2-6 TRBV4-3 few . TGCGCCAGCAGCCAAGACGTCGGAGGGTCTGGGGCCAACGTCCTGACTTTC CASSQDVGGSGANVLTF
TRBJ1-4 TRBV2 . TRBD1 TGTGCCAGCAGAAGGGACAGGGGATCCACTAATGAAAAACTGTTTTTT CASRRDRGSTNEKLFF
TRBJ1-1 TRBV11-2 . . TGTGCCAGCTCGGGACTTCCTGAAGCTTTCTTT CASSGLPEAFF
TRBJ2-3 TRBV7-6 . . TGTGCCAGCAGCCGACGTCTCCCCTTACTAGAGATGACAGATACGCAGTATTTT CASSRRLPLLEMTDTQYF
TRBJ1-2 TRBV5-1 . TRBD1 TGCGCCAGCAGCTTGGAAGGGACAGGGGTTGGCTACACCTTC CASSLEGTGVGYTF
TRBJ1-1 TRBV4-1 . TRBD1 TGCGCCAGCAGCCAAGACCCCGGGACAGGGGGCATGTGGGACACTGAAGCTTTCTTT CASSQDPGTGGMWDTEAFF
TRBJ2-1 TRBV6-1 . TRBD2 TGTGCCAGCAGGCTAGCGGGAGTACAATACAATGAGCAGTTCTTC CASRLAGVQYNEQFF
TRBJ2-5 TRBV5-4 . . TGTGCCAGCAGCTTGGGGTCGCGGGGGCTAGGGGAGACCCAGTACTTC CASSLGSRGLGETQYF
TRBJ1-3 TRBV12-5 once TRBD1 TGTGCTAGTGGCCAACTGAGGTCTATGTCAGGGGACAGGGTGAACTCTGGAAACACCATATATTTT CASGQLRSMSGDRVNSGNTIYF
TRBJ1-3 TRBV30 . . TGTGCCTGGAGTGCCGACAGGCTCTCTGGAAACACCATATATTTT CAWSADRLSGNTIYF
TRBJ1-2 TRBV27 . TRBD1 TGTGCCAGCAGTTTAGGAGGACAGGGGTATGGCTACACCTTC CASSLGGQGYGYTF
TRBJ1-2 TRBV11-2 . . TGTGCCAGCAGCCTTGGGGGGGGGATAAACTATGGCTACACCTTC CASSLGGGINYGYTF
TRBJ2-1 TRBV2 . . TGTGCCAGCACCCAGGGGATCTACAATGAGCAGTTCTTC CASTQGIYNEQFF
TRBJ2-1 TRBV7-3 once TRBD1 TGTGCCAGCAGCCTGACAGGGTCTGAGCAGTTCTTC CASSLTGSEQFF
TRBJ1-2 TRBV9 . . TGTGCCAGCAGCGTCGACAGGCTTACTAACTATGGCTACACCTTC CASSVDRLTNYGYTF
TRBJ1-1 TRBV6-5 . . TGTGCCAGCAGTTACCCATCGACAGGCGGGAACACTGAAGCTTTCTTT CASSYPSTGGNTEAFF
TRBJ2-7 TRBV29-1 . TRBD1 TGCAGCGTTGAAGGACAGGGGAGTTGGGGCTACGAGCAGTACTTC CSVEGQGSWGYEQYF
TRBJ1-2 TRBV4-1 . . TGCGCCAGCAGTCAAGTGGTCGTGGGAGGCTATGGCTACACCTTC CASSQVVVGGYGYTF
TRBJ1-5 TRBV7-8 . . TGTGCCAGCAGCTACTTTGGGGGCGGCAATCAGCCCCAGCATTTT CASSYFGGGNQPQHF
TRBJ1-3 TRBV9 . . TGTGCCAGCAGCGCACGGGACTCTGGAAACACCATATATTTT CASSARDSGNTIYF
TRBJ1-2 TRBV29-1 . TRBD1 TGCAGCGCCCGAGGGGGCGATGGCTACACCTTC CSARGGDGYTF
TRBJ1-1 TRBV7-8 . . TGTGCCAGCAGCTTAGTAGAACAGGGCCTGAGGGGGGAAGCTTTCTTT CASSLVEQGLRGEAFF
TRBJ2-1 TRBV6-5 . . TGTGCCAGCAGGATTCGGGGTTACTACAATGAGCAGTTCTTC CASRIRGYYNEQFF
TRBJ1-6 TRBV10-3 . . TGTGCCATCAGCGATCCTGACACTCCACCCCTCCACTTT CAISDPDTPPLHF
TRBJ2-1 TRBV19 . . TGTGCCAGTAGTATCAATGTCGGTAGCTCCTACAATGAGCAGTTCTTC CASSINVGSSYNEQFF
TRBJ2-7 TRBV5-1 . TRBD2 TGCGCCAGCAGCTTTCGGGGGGTCGACGAGCAGTACTTC CASSFRGVDEQYF
TRBJ2-7 TRBV7-9 . . TGTTCCAGCAGCTTAGAGGAGGGCACCTACGAGCAGTACTTC CSSSLEEGTYEQYF
TRBJ1-4 TRBV5-1 . TRBD1 TGCGCCAGCAGCTCCCCGACAGGGCAGGCAGGGGAAAAACTGTTTTTT CASSSPTGQAGEKLFF
TRBJ1-2 TRBV29-1 few . TGCAGCGTTGATGCGGGGTACTATGGCTACACCTTC CSVDAGYYGYTF
TRBJ2-2 TRBV13 . . TGTGCCAGCAGCTTACAACGCGCGAACACCGGGGAGCTGTTTTTT CASSLQRANTGELFF
TRBJ2-3 TRBV10-1 . TRBD1 TGCGCCAGCAGTTTTGGACAGGGACGCACAGATACGCAGTATTTT CASSFGQGRTDTQYF